This TCR beta chain was observed in a study of T cell changes during pregnancy in multiple sclerosis. Method: immunoSEQ multiplex PCR; TCRdb's copy keeps in-frame clones and lacks some. Among some 20,000 clones listed, 70% to 90% were seen once. Germline values: CDR1 MNHEY, CDR2 SMNVEV (reference sequence). With 7 bases clipped from V and 0 bases from J, the junction kept 8 bases outside the gene matches. This CDR3 comprises 16 residues. The source is a female donor in good health, enrolled as a control in a pregnancy study. Sequenced here: CD4+ T cells from peripheral blood mononuclear cells, sampled in the first trimester of pregnancy. V and J are TRBV27 and TRBJ1-5, with 8 bases matching TRBD1. This CDR3 is CASKSGGRVSNQPQHF. The CDR3 nucleotides are TGTGCCAGCAAATCAGGGGGCCGAGTTAGCAATCAGCCCCAGCATTTT.